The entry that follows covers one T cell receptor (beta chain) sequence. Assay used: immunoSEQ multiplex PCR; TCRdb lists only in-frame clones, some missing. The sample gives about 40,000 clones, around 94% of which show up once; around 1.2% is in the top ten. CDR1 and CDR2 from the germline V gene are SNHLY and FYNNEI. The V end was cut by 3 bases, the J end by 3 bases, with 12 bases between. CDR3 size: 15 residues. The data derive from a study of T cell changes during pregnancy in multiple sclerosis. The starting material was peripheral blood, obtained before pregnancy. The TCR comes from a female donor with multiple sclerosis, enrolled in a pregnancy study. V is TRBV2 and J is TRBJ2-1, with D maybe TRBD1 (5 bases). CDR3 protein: CASSDDRSLYNEQFF. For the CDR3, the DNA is TGTGCCAGCAGTGATGACAGATCCCTCTACAATGAGCAGTTCTTC. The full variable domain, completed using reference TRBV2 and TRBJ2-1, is EPEVTQTPSHQVTQMGQEVILRCVPISNHLYFYWYRQILGQKVEFLVSFYNNEISEKSEIFDDQFSVERPDGSNFTLKIRSTKLEDSAMYFCASSDDRSLYNEQFFGPGTRLTVL.